The clone carrying this T cell receptor beta chain appeared a single time. The record originates from a study of identical twins. MiXCR, run by TCRdb on the 5' RACE reads, gives a single entry per CDR3 protein. The repertoire has approximately 190,000 distinct CDR3 sequences, about 16% of them found once; the top ten carry 40%. With 7 bases removed from V and 3 bases from J, the gap between germline ends came to 13 bases. This CDR3 comprises 13 residues. These sequences were also reported in another study, on T cells expressing NK-cell markers. That work contributes: CD3+CD56+NKG2C+, CD3+CD56+NKG2C- and CD3+CD56-NKG2C+ T cells, once sorted, supplied the TCR beta repertoires.

This sequence was found in a woman aged 18-29 years in good health. The rearrangement joins TRBV12-3 or TRBV12-4 to TRBJ2-7; D might be TRBD1 (6 bases). Input material: CD8+ T cells sorted from blood. CDR3 sequence: CASTRGIIYEQYF. The CDR3 DNA reads TGTGCCAGCACCAGGGGAATCATCTACGAGCAGTACTTC.